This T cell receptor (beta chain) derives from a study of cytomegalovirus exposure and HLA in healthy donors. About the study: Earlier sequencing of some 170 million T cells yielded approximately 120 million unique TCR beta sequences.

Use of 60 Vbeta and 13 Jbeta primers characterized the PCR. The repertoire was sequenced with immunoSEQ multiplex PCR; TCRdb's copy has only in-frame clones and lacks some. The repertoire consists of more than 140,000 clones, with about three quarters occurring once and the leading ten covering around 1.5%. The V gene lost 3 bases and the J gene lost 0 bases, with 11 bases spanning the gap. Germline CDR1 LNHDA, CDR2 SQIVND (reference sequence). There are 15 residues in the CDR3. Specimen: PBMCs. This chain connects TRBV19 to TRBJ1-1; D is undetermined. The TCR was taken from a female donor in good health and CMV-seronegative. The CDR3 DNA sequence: TGTGCCAGTAGTATCCCCAGAATCATGAACACTGAAGCTTTCTTT. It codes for CASSIPRIMNTEAFF. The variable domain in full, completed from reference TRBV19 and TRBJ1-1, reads DGGITQSPKYLFRKEGQNVTLSCEQNLNHDAMYWYRQDPGQGLRLIYYSQIVNDFQKGDIAEGYSVSREKKESFPLTVTSAQKNPTAFYLCASSIPRIMNTEAFFGQGTRLTVV.